This TCR beta chain was captured by sequencing in a study of control samples from healthy donors and cancer patients. The CDR3 loop spans 14 amino acids. V lost 1 base to trimming and J lost 4 bases; unmatched junction nucleotides: 4. Germline V gene sequence: CDR1 SGHRS, CDR2 YFSETQ. Libraries were prepared by immunoSEQ multiplex PCR; TCRdb keeps only in-frame clonotypes and omits some of them. This sample has about 110,000 clones, with roughly four fifths found just once. This clonotype was obtained from a man aged 18 to 30 in good health. The chain carries TRBV5-1 and TRBJ2-5; 7 bases are a match to TRBD2. Source material: blood. The CDR3 spells CASSLLWGGETQYF. The CDR3 DNA follows: TGCGCCAGCAGCTTGCTTTGGGGGGGAGAGACCCAGTACTTC. The full variable domain, with the rest looked up from reference TRBV5-1 and TRBJ2-5, is KAGVTQTPRYLIKTRGQQVTLSCSPISGHRSVSWYQQTPGQGLQFLFEYFSETQRNKGNFPGRFSGRQFSNSRSEMNVSTLELGDSALYLCASSLLWGGETQYFGPGTRLLVL.